Described below is a single TCR beta chain sequence and its context. Antigen unknown. Replicate PCRs for sorted subsets used 200 to 250 ng DNA; this equaled 25,000 to 30,000 T cell genomes. Assay used: immunoSEQ multiplex PCR; TCRdb lists only in-frame clones, some missing. Of over 2 million clones listed, about 90% are singletons. These data come from a study of shared clonotypes between healthy human individuals. Looking at the study overall: Donors were a couple of women and a few men aged 18 to 49. Study conclusions and caveats: Four donors shared about 4.5% of their naive CD4 clonotypes.

In germline, CDR1 is SGHDN, CDR2 FVKESK. This CDR3 region has 16 residues. V shed 0 bases and J 8 bases; nucleotides not matched to a gene: 10. Sequences were obtained from naive CD4+ T cells from PBMCs. Described subset: CD45RA+ positively selected. The receptor's source is a man between 18 and 35 years old in good health. Some clones in this sample may be carry-over from other donors' samples. This chain connects TRBV14 to TRBJ2-1; 7 positions agree with TRBD2. CDR3 residues: CASSQDRGLVWYEQFF. For the CDR3, the DNA is TGTGCCAGCAGCCAAGATCGCGGACTAGTTTGGTATGAGCAGTTCTTC.